One sample yielded the 27 T cell receptor beta chains listed below, sequenced in a study of cytomegalovirus exposure and HLA in healthy donors. The primer mix had 60 Vbeta and 13 Jbeta primers. Produced via immunoSEQ multiplex PCR; TCRdb's table is partial and in-frame only. Here the sample spans tens of thousands of clones, over 65% being singletons. Sample: PBMCs. These receptors were collected from a man between 50 and 59 years old in good health and CMV-seronegative.

The CDR3, as DNA: TGTGCCAGCAGTGACCAGGGAGGTTCAGAGACCCAGTACTTC. Translation: CASSDQGGSETQYF. The V call is TRBV25-1, the J call TRBJ2-5; D is possibly TRBD2 (6 bases). V was trimmed by 3 bases and J by 4 bases, leaving 12 bases between them. This CDR3 region has 14 residues. Per the germline V gene, CDR1 is MGHDK and CDR2 is SYGVNS.

The chain joins TRBV19 to TRBJ2-3; 7 bases map to TRBD1. The CDR3 has 15 amino acids. Unmatched junction bases numbered 7, after V lost 5 bases and J lost 2 bases. Germline CDR1 and CDR2: LNHDA and SQIVND (reference sequence). This CDR3 reads CASSANRGYTDTQYF. CDR3 in DNA: TGTGCCAGTAGTGCAAACAGGGGATACACAGATACGCAGTATTTT.

The rearrangement joins TRBV19 to TRBJ1-4, with 7 bases fitting TRBD1. The CDR3 loop spans 15 amino acids. J gave up 3 bases and V 6 bases, and 7 bases lay outside the gene matches. In germline, CDR1 is LNHDA, CDR2 SQIVND (reference sequence). The CDR3 DNA reads as TGTGCCAGTAGCCAACGACAGGGTGCTAATGAAAAACTGTTTTTT. Translating gives CASSQRQGANEKLFF.

This chain connects TRBV19 to TRBJ2-6; no firm D call. CDR1 and CDR2 from the germline V gene are LNHDA and SQIVND (reference sequence). The CDR3 is 18 residues long. The V gene lost 2 bases and the J gene lost 1 base, with 15 bases spanning the gap. In DNA form, the CDR3 reads TGTGCCAGTAGTATACAACCGTCAGTTAATTCTGGGGCCAACGTCCTGACTTTC. This encodes CASSIQPSVNSGANVLTF.

This clone has a single count. The CDR3 is CAISGRTQAGTSYNEQFF. CDR3 nucleotide sequence: TGTGCCATCAGTGGCAGGACCCAAGCGGGAACCTCCTACAATGAGCAGTTCTTC. The chain links TRBV10-3 to TRBJ2-1; 7 bases fit TRBD2. Germline V gene lookup returns CDR1 ENHRY and CDR2 SYGVKD. Trimming removed 4 bases from V and 0 bases from J; junction bases left unmatched: 12. This CDR3 region has 18 residues.

This clone was seen a single time. The chain is built from TRBV7-9 and TRBJ2-7, with D unresolved. Germline-derived CDR1 and CDR2 are SEHNR and FQNEAQ (reference sequence). The CDR3 is 13 residues long. The ends were cut back, 1 base at V and 3 bases at J, with 7 bases in the middle. The CDR3 DNA reads TGTGCCAGCAGCTTAGGTTTACTCTACGAGCAGTACTTC. This sequence encodes CASSLGLLYEQYF.

This clone was counted only a few times. V usage is TRBV9 and J usage is TRBJ2-7; 9 bases align to TRBD2. The germline V gene has CDR1 SGDLS and CDR2 YYNGEE. V shed 0 bases, J shed 4 bases, and the junction held 5 bases outside the gene matches. The CDR3 is made up of 15 amino acids. The CDR3 DNA is TGTGCCAGCAGCGTAGGGGCGGGAGGGATATACGAGCAGTACTTC. It yields the protein CASSVGAGGIYEQYF.

The chain employs TRBV20-1 and TRBJ2-1; D uncertain. The CDR3 extends over 11 amino acids. V was cut by 0 bases and J by 10 bases, with 7 bases left in between. CDR1 is DFQATT and CDR2 is SNEGSKA in the germline V gene (reference sequence). CDR3 sequence: CSARDRREQFF. The CDR3 bases are TGCAGTGCTAGAGATCGGCGGGAGCAGTTCTTC.

V is TRBV7-9 and J is TRBJ2-1; D is unresolved. The germline V gene has CDR1 SEHNR and CDR2 FQNEAQ (reference sequence). V lost 1 base and J lost 4, with 14 bases in between. The CDR3 is 16 residues long. The chain's CDR3 is CASSLGVATFYNEQFF. DNA for the CDR3: TGTGCCAGCAGCTTAGGAGTTGCCACGTTTTACAATGAGCAGTTCTTC.

The rearrangement links TRBV19 to TRBJ1-5; perhaps TRBD1 as D (5 bases). CDR1 is LNHDA and CDR2 is SQIVND in the germline V gene (reference sequence). CDR3 length: 15 amino acids. Trimming removed 6 bases at V and 1 base at J, with 13 bases between. The CDR3 loop reads CASSPTRGSNQPQHF. CDR3 in DNA: TGTGCCAGTAGCCCAACAAGGGGCAGCAATCAGCCCCAGCATTTT.

This chain connects TRBV5-4 to TRBJ2-5, with TRBD2 as a possible D gene (5 bases). The CDR3 is 15 residues long. V was shortened by 2 bases and J by 1 base, with 12 bases between the two germline ends. Germline V gene data show CDR1 as SGHNT and CDR2 as YYREEE (reference sequence). The CDR3 sequence: CASSLASRAQETQYF. CDR3 sequence (DNA): TGTGCCAGCAGCTTAGCTAGCAGAGCCCAAGAGACCCAGTACTTC.

The V gene is TRBV18, the J gene TRBJ2-5, with 9 bases lining up with TRBD1. Germline V lookup: CDR1 KGHSH, CDR2 LQKENI. The CDR3 is 13 amino acids. Unmatched junction bases numbered 2, after V lost 6 bases and J lost 3 bases. CDR3 in DNA: TGTGCCAGCTCCGGGACAGGGAAAGAGACCCAGTACTTC. It translates to CASSGTGKETQYF.

The V call is TRBV4-1, the J call TRBJ1-4, with D maybe TRBD1 (6 bases). V lost 1 base to trimming and J lost 4 bases, with 10 bases between them. CDR3 size: 15 residues. Germline values: CDR1 MGHRA, CDR2 YSYEKL. The CDR3 DNA is TGCGCCAGCAGCCAAGGTCCAGGGGTTAATGAAAAACTGTTTTTT. Residues: CASSQGPGVNEKLFF.

This chain uses TRBV28 with TRBJ1-2; tentative D call: TRBD1 (6 bases). Germline lookup yields CDR1 MDHEN and CDR2 SYDVKM. This CDR3 spans 14 amino acids. Trimming took 4 bases from V and 4 from J, leaving 13 bases between them. The CDR3 region is CASSYRVEIYGYTF. In DNA, the CDR3 is TGTGCCAGCAGTTACAGGGTGGAAATCTATGGCTACACCTTC.

The chain has TRBV6-1 and TRBJ2-5, with TRBD2 as a possible D gene (5 bases). V was pared by 6 bases and J by 4 bases, with 18 bases between. CDR1 is MNHNS, CDR2 SASEGT, per germline. This CDR3 spans 15 amino acids. CDR3 region: CASSPEGSGRETQYF. CDR3 nucleotide sequence: TGTGCCAGCAGCCCTGAGGGAAGCGGTCGAGAGACCCAGTACTTC.

The chain carries TRBV13 and TRBJ2-5, with D tentatively TRBD1 (6 bases). This CDR3 is 14 amino acids long. Germline CDR1 is PRHDT and CDR2 is FYEKMQ (reference sequence). The ends were cut back, 3 bases at V and 3 bases at J, with 11 bases in the middle. CDR3 coding DNA: TGTGCCAGCAGCTTGAAGGGACAAGAAGAGACCCAGTACTTC. Its translation is CASSLKGQEETQYF.

This clone was detected only a few times. V is TRBV5-1 and J is TRBJ1-5, with 8 bases matching TRBD1. This CDR3 spans 14 amino acids. Germline V gives CDR1 SGHRS, CDR2 YFSETQ. The J segment lost 5 bases and the V segment lost 0 bases, leaving 1 base of the junction unmatched. The CDR3 here is CASSLGGQDQPQHF. CDR3 nucleotides: TGCGCCAGCAGCTTGGGGGGACAGGATCAGCCCCAGCATTTT. Supplemented by reference TRBV5-1 and TRBJ1-5, the full variable domain reads KAGVTQTPRYLIKTRGQQVTLSCSPISGHRSVSWYQQTPGQGLQFLFEYFSETQRNKGNFPGRFSGRQFSNSRSEMNVSTLELGDSALYLCASSLGGQDQPQHFGDGTRLSIL.

The J gene is TRBJ1-1, the V gene TRBV6-5, with TRBD1 as a possible D gene (6 bases). The V gene's germline CDR1 is MNHEY and CDR2 SVGAGI. V lost 2 bases and J lost 8, with 12 bases in between. The CDR3 length is 13 residues. The CDR3 loop reads CASSYADSYEAFF. The CDR3 bases are TGTGCCAGCAGTTACGCGGACAGTTACGAAGCTTTCTTT.

V is TRBV5-1 and J is TRBJ2-1; D is possibly TRBD2 (5 bases). CDR3 length equals 16 residues. The V end was cut by 4 bases, the J end by 7 bases, with 21 bases between. CDR1 and CDR2 (germline): SGHRS, YFSETQ. DNA of the CDR3: TGCGCCAGCAGCACCTCTTATGGGCTGAGCGGAAATGAGCAGTTCTTC. Its translation: CASSTSYGLSGNEQFF.

The gene calls are TRBV28 and TRBJ1-2; D is unresolved. This CDR3 has 14 amino acids. Germline V gene data show CDR1 as MDHEN and CDR2 as SYDVKM. Deletions cut 7 bases from V and 3 bases from J, with 15 bases between. For the CDR3, the DNA is TGTGCCAGCAAGGCGGCCGGTGTACACTATGGCTACACCTTC. Translated, it gives CASKAAGVHYGYTF.

This rearrangement joins TRBV29-1 to TRBJ2-7, with D possibly being TRBD1 (6 bases). From germline, CDR1 is SQVTM and CDR2 ANQGSEA. The CDR3 covers 13 residues. Trimming shortened V by 0 bases and J by 3 bases, and 9 bases separated the two germline ends. The CDR3 sequence: CSVEDQDSYEQYF. The DNA of the CDR3 is TGCAGCGTTGAAGACCAGGACAGCTACGAGCAGTACTTC.

The rearrangement joins TRBV19 to TRBJ2-7, with 9 bases lining up with TRBD2. V lost 5 bases and J lost 4; bases outside the gene matches: 9. CDR3 length: 15 amino acids. The germline V gene has CDR1 LNHDA and CDR2 SQIVND (reference sequence). The CDR3 is CASSARGGGNYEQYF. CDR3 DNA sequence: TGTGCCAGTAGTGCCCGCGGGGGGGGCAATTACGAGCAGTACTTC.

The rearrangement joins TRBV30 to TRBJ2-3; 9 bases line up with TRBD2. The CDR3 runs to 16 residues. With 0 bases clipped from V and 1 base from J, the junction kept 5 bases outside the gene matches. Germline V gene sequence: CDR1 GTSNPN, CDR2 SVGIG (reference sequence). CDR3 region: CAWSVLAGYGTDTQYF. The DNA for the CDR3 is TGTGCCTGGAGTGTACTAGCGGGCTACGGCACAGATACGCAGTATTTT.

This chain links TRBV15 with TRBJ2-1; 13 nucleotides agree with TRBD2. CDR3 length: 15 amino acids. V was pared by 3 bases and J by 11 bases, with 7 bases of the junction left unmatched. CDR1 LNHNV and CDR2 YYDKDF come from the germline V gene (reference sequence). The DNA of the CDR3 is TGTGCCACCAGCAGCCCGGGACTAGCGGGATCCCAGCAGTTCTTC. It translates to CATSSPGLAGSQQFF. The variable domain in full, completed from reference TRBV15 and TRBJ2-1, reads DAMVIQNPRYQVTQFGKPVTLSCSQTLNHNVMYWYQQKSSQAPKLLFHYYDKDFNNEADTPDNFQSRRPNTSFCFLDIRSPGLGDTAMYLCATSSPGLAGSQQFFGPGTRLTVL.

The gene calls are TRBV5-1 and TRBJ1-4; TRBD1 might be the D (5 bases). Trimming pared 4 bases from V and 4 bases from J, leaving 14 bases between. The germline V gene has CDR1 SGHRS and CDR2 YFSETQ. The CDR3 is made up of 15 amino acids. The CDR3 DNA reads TGCGCCAGCAGCCCAAACAGGATGGGTAATGAAAAACTGTTTTTT. This translates into CASSPNRMGNEKLFF.

The chain has TRBV7-9 and TRBJ1-5; 8 bases match TRBD1. Losses at the gene ends were 5 bases for V and 7 bases for J; bases not matched to a gene: 7. The CDR3 has 14 amino acids. Germline V CDR1 and CDR2: SEHNR, FQNEAQ (reference sequence). CDR3 coding DNA: TGTGCCAGCAGCGCAGGACAGGGAGTGCAGCCCCAGCATTTT. Its protein is CASSAGQGVQPQHF.

The J gene is TRBJ1-5, the V gene TRBV5-1; TRBD1 is a possible D gene (6 bases). The V and J ends lost 0 bases and 2 bases respectively, with 9 bases between them. The CDR3 has 15 residues. Germline CDR1 and CDR2: SGHRS and YFSETQ. The CDR3 nucleotides read TGCGCCAGCAGCTTGGAACCAGGGGGCAATCAGCCCCAGCATTTT. Translating gives CASSLEPGGNQPQHF.